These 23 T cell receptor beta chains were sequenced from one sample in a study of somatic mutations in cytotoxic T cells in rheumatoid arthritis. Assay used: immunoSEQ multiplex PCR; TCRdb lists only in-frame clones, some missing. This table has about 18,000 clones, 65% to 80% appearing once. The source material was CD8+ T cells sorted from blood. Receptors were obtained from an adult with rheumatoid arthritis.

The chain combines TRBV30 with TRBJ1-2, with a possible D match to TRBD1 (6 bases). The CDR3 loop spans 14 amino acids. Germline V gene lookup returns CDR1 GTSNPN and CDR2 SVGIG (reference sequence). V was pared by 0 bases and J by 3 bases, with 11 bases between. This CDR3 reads CAWSVPGEDYGYTF. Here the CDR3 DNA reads TGTGCCTGGAGTGTTCCAGGGGAGGACTATGGCTACACCTTC.

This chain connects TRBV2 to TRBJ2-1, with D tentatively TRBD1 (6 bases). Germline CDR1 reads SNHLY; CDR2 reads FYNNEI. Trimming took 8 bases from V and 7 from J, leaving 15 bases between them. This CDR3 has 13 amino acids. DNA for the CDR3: TGTGCCAGCTTACAAACAGGGCAGAATGAGCAGTTCTTC. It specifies CASLQTGQNEQFF.

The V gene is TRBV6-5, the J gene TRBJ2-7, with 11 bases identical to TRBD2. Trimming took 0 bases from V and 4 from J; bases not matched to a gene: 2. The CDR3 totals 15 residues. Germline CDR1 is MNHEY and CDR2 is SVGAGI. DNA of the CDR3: TGTGCCAGCAGTTACTCGGCTAGCGGGGGGTACGAGCAGTACTTC. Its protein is CASSYSASGGYEQYF.

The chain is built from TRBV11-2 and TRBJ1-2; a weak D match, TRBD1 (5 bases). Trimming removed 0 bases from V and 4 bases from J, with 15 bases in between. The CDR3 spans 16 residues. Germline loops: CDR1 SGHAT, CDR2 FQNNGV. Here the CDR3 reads CASSLDHGAGSYGYTF. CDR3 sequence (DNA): TGTGCCAGCAGCTTAGATCACGGGGCCGGGAGCTATGGCTACACCTTC. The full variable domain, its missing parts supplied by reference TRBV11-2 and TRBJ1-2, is EAGVAQSPRYKIIEKRQSVAFWCNPISGHATLYWYQQILGQGPKLLIQFQNNGVVDDSQLPKDRFSAERLKGVDSTLKIQPAKLEDSAVYLCASSLDHGAGSYGYTFGSGTRLTVV.

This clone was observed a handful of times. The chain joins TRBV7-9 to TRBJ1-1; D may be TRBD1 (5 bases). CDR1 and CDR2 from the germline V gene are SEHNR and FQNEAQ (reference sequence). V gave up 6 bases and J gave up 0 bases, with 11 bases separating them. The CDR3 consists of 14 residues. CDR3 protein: CASRPQVMNTEAFF. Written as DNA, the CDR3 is TGTGCCAGCAGGCCACAGGTCATGAACACTGAAGCTTTCTTT.

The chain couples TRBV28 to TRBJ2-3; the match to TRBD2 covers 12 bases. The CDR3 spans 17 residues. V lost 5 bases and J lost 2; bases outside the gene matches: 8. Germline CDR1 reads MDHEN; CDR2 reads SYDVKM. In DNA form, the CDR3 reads TGTGCCAGCAGTCCCGGACTAGCGGGGATCCTCACAGATACGCAGTATTTT. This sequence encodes CASSPGLAGILTDTQYF. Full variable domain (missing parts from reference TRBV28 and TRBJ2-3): DVKVTQSSRYLVKRTGEKVFLECVQDMDHENMFWYRQDPGLGLRLIYFSYDVKMKEKGDIPEGYSVSREKKERFSLILESASTNQTSMYLCASSPGLAGILTDTQYFGPGTRLTVL.

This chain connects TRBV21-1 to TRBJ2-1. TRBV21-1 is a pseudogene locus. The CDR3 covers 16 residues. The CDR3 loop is CASSPSPRGEPNEQFF. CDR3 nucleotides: TGTGCCAGCAGCCCGTCCCCAAGAGGGGAGCCCAATGAGCAGTTCTTC.

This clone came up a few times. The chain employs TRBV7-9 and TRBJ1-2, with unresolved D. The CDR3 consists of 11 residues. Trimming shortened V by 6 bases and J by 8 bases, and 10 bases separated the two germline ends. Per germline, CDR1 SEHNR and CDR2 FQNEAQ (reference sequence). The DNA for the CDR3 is TGTGCCAGCAGGTCCTTGGGCGGCTACACCTTC. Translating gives CASRSLGGYTF.

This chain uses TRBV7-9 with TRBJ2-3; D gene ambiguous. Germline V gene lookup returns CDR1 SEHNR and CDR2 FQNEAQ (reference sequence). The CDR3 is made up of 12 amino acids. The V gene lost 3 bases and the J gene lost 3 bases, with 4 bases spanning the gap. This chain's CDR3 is CASSFQTDTQYF. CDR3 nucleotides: TGTGCCAGCAGCTTCCAGACAGATACGCAGTATTTT.

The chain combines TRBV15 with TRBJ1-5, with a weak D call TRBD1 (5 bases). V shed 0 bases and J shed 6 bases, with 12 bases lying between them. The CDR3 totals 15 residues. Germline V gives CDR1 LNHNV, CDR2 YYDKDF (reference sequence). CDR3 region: CATSREAARVQPQHF. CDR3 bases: TGTGCCACCAGCAGAGAGGCGGCCAGGGTTCAGCCCCAGCATTTT.

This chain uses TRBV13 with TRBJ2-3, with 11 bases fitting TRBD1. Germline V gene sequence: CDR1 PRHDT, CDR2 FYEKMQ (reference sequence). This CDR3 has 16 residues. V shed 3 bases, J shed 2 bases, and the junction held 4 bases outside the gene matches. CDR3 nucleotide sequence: TGTGCCAGCAGCTTGCCGGGACAGGGGGACACAGATACGCAGTATTTT. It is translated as CASSLPGQGDTDTQYF.

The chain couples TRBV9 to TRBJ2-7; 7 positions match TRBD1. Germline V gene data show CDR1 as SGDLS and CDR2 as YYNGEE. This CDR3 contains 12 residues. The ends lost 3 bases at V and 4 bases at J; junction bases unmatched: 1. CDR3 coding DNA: TGTGCCAGCAGCGCAGGGGGATACGAGCAGTACTTC. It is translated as CASSAGGYEQYF.

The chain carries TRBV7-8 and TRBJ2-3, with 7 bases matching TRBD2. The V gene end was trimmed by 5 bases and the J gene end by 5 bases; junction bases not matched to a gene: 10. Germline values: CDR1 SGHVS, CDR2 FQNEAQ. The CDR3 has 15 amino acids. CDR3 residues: CASSQGAGEEDTQYF. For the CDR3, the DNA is TGTGCCAGCAGCCAAGGTGCGGGGGAAGAAGATACGCAGTATTTT.

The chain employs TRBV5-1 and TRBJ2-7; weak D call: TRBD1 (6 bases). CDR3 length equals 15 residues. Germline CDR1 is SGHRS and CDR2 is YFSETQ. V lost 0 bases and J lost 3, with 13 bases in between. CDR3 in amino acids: CASSLAAGQSYEQYF. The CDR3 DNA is TGCGCCAGCAGCTTGGCCGCCGGACAGAGCTACGAGCAGTACTTC.

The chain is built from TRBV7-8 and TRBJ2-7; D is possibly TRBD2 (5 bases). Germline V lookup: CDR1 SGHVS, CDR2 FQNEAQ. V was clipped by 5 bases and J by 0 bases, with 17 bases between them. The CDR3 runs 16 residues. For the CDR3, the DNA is TGTGCCAGCAGCCCCCTAGGAAGCGGTTCCTCCTACGAGCAGTACTTC. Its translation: CASSPLGSGSSYEQYF. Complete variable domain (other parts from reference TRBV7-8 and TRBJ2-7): GAGVSQSPRYKVAKRGQDVALRCDPISGHVSLFWYQQALGQGPEFLTYFQNEAQLDKSGLPSDRFFAERPEGSVSTLKIQRTQQEDSAVYLCASSPLGSGSSYEQYFGPGTRLTVT.

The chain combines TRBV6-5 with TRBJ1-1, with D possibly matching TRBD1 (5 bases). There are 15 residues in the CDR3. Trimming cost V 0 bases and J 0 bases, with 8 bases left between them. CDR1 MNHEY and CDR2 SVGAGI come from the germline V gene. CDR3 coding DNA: TGTGCCAGCAGTTACTCTGGGGGTCTGAACACTGAAGCTTTCTTT. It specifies CASSYSGGLNTEAFF.

In DNA, the CDR3 is TGTGCCAGCAGCTTAGATGGGCAGAGCTCTGGAAACACCATATATTTT. This encodes CASSLDGQSSGNTIYF. The V call is TRBV11-2, the J call TRBJ1-3, with D unresolved. Germline CDR1 and CDR2: SGHAT and FQNNGV. The CDR3 length is 16 residues. The germline V and J ends were trimmed by 0 bases and 0 bases, with 9 bases remaining between them.

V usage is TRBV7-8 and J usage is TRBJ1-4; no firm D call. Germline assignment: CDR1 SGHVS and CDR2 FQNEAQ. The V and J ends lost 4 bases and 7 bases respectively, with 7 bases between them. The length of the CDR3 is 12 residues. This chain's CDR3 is CASSYLREKLFF. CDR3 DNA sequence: TGTGCCAGCAGCTACCTTCGTGAAAAACTGTTTTTT.

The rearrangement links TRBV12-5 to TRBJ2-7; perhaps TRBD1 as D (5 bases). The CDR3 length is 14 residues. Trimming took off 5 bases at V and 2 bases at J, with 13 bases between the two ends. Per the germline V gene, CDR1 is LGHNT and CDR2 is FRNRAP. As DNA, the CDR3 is TGTGCTAGTGGTACCCCGACAGATCCCTACGAGCAGTACTTC. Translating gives CASGTPTDPYEQYF.

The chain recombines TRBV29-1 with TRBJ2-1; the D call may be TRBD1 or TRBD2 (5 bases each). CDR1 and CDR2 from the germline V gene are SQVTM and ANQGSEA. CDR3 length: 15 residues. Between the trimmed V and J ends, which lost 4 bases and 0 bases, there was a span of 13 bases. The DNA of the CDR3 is TGCAGCGTTGTTGAGTGGGACCGCTCCTACAATGAGCAGTTCTTC. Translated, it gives CSVVEWDRSYNEQFF.

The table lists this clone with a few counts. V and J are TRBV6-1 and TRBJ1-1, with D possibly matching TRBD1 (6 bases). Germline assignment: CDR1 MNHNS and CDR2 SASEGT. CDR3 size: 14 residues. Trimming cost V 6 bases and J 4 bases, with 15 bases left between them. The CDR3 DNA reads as TGTGCCAGCAGCCTGACAGGCGAAGGCACTGAAGCTTTCTTT. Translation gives CASSLTGEGTEAFF.

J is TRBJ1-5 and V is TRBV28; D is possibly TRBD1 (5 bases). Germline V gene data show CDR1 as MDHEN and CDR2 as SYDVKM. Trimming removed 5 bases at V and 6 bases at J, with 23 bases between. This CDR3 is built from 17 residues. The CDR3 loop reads CASSRPGQQARGQPQHF. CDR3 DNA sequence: TGTGCCAGCAGTCGACCCGGGCAACAGGCAAGGGGTCAGCCCCAGCATTTT.

The DNA of the CDR3 is TGTGCCAGCAGCTTGGCTTGGGGGAGCTACGAGCAGTACTTC. This translates into CASSLAWGSYEQYF. The rearrangement joins TRBV5-5 to TRBJ2-7; D possibly matches TRBD1 or TRBD2 (5 bases each). The CDR3 spans 14 residues. V shed 0 bases and J shed 3 bases, with 10 bases lying between them. CDR1 and CDR2 (germline): SGHKS, YYEKEE (reference sequence).